These 8 T cell receptor beta chains were sequenced from one sample in a study of neurological immune-mediated disorders. TCRdb re-derived calls from the 5' RACE reads in MiXCR, one entry per CDR3 protein. The sample has approximately 70,000 distinct CDR3 sequences, about a tenth seen once. As to time point: longitudinal time-point 1 (baseline). The material sequenced was PBMCs. Receptors were obtained from a man under 40 in good health.

This clonotype was counted ten times or more. The rearrangement joins TRBV12-3 or TRBV12-4 to TRBJ2-7, with unresolved D. There are 15 residues in the CDR3. V was cut by 1 base and J by 0 bases, with 10 bases left in between. CDR3: CASSLEMGSSYEQYF. CDR3 nucleotides: TGTGCCAGCAGTTTAGAGATGGGAAGCTCCTACGAGCAGTACTTC.

In its sample, this clonotype was seen many times. This CDR3 reads CASSEVGGNSNQPQHF. In DNA form, the CDR3 reads TGTGCCAGCAGTGAAGTAGGGGGAAATTCCAATCAGCCCCAGCATTTT. The V gene is TRBV6-1, the J gene TRBJ1-5; D perhaps matches TRBD1 (6 bases). This CDR3 is 16 amino acids long. V shed 1 base and J shed 3 bases, with 13 bases lying between them. Per the germline V gene, CDR1 is MNHNS and CDR2 is SASEGT.

V is TRBV30 and J is TRBJ1-2, with D maybe TRBD1 (6 bases). V lost 2 bases, J lost 8 bases, and 18 bases lay in between. The CDR3 sequence is 14 residues long. CDR1 is GTSNPN, CDR2 SVGIG, per germline (reference sequence). Written as DNA, the CDR3 is TGTGCCTGGAGTTTGGACAGCGGATTCGGAGGCTACACCTTC. This gives the protein CAWSLDSGFGGYTF.

This clonotype has at least ten counts. V and J are TRBV6-1 and TRBJ2-1; D remains unclear. The CDR3 runs 14 residues. Per the germline V gene, CDR1 is MNHNS and CDR2 is SASEGT. Trimming removed 2 bases at V and 9 bases at J, with 14 bases between. The CDR3 is CASSEYQGYAEQFF. CDR3 coding DNA: TGTGCCAGCAGTGAATACCAAGGGTACGCTGAGCAGTTCTTC.

This clonotype was recorded many times. This rearrangement joins TRBV20-1 to TRBJ2-3; 11 nucleotides align to TRBD2. Germline V CDR1 and CDR2: DFQATT, SNEGSKA (reference sequence). The CDR3 has 18 residues. J gave up 1 base and V 6 bases, and 15 bases lay outside the gene matches. DNA of the CDR3: TGCAGTGCGCCCACGGTAGCGGGAGGGCCCTTACGCACAGATACGCAGTATTTT. As protein: CSAPTVAGGPLRTDTQYF.

This clonotype was found many times. CDR3 nucleotides: TGTGCCAGCAGCTTTAAGGCGGGAGACACTGGTGGTTACACAGATACGCAGTATTTT. Translating gives CASSFKAGDTGGYTDTQYF. The chain recombines TRBV7-6 with TRBJ2-3, with 7 positions matching TRBD2. V shed 3 bases and J 2 bases; nucleotides not matched to a gene: 17. The length of the CDR3 is 19 residues. Germline V gene sequence: CDR1 SGHVS, CDR2 FNYEAQ.

About this clonotype itself: An end of the junction differs from the germline gene, which may be a read error. The chain combines TRBV28 with TRBJ2-1; D perhaps matches TRBD2 (5 bases). Germline assignment: CDR1 MDHEN and CDR2 SYDVKM. This CDR3 comprises 11 residues. The CDR3, as DNA: TGTGCCAGCGGTTTCCCGCTAGGGAGGTTCTTC. Translated, it gives CASGFPLGRFF.

This clonotype occurred many times. This sequence joins TRBV20-1 and TRBJ1-2, with TRBD1 identical over 9 bases. Per germline, CDR1 DFQATT and CDR2 SNEGSKA (reference sequence). This CDR3 has 15 amino acids. V lost 2 bases to trimming and J lost 6 bases; unmatched junction nucleotides: 10. CDR3 protein: CSARPTGGKGDGYTF. In DNA form, the CDR3 reads TGCAGTGCTAGACCGACAGGGGGAAAAGGAGATGGCTACACCTTC.